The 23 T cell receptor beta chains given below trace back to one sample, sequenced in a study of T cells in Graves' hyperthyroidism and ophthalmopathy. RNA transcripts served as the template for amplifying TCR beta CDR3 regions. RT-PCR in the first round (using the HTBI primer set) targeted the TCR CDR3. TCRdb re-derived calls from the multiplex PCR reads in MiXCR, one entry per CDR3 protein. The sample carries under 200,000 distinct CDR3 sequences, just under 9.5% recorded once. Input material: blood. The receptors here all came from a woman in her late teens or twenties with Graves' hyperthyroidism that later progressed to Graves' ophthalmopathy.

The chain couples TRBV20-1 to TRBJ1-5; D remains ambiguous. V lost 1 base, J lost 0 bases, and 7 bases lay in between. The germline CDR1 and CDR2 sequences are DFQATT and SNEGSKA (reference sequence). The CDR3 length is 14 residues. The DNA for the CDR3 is TGCAGTGCTAGAGCGGGGAGTAGCAATCAGCCCCAGCATTTT. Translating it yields CSARAGSSNQPQHF.

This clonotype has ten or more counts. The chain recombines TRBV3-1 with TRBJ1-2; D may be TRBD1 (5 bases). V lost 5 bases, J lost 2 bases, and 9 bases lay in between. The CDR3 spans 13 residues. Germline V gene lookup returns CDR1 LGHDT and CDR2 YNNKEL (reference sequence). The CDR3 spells CASSSRDNYGYTF. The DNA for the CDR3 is TGTGCCAGCAGCAGCCGGGACAACTATGGCTACACCTTC.

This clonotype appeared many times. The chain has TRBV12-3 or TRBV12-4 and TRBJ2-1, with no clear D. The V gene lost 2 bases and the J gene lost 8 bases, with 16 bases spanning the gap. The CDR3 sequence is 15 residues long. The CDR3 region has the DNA TGTGCCAGCAGTTTATCTCGGGCTGTTGGAGATGAGCAGTTCTTC. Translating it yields CASSLSRAVGDEQFF.

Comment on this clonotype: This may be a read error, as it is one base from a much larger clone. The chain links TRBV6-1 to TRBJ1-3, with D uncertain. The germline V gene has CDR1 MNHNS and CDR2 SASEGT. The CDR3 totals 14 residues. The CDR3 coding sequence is TGTGCCAGCAGTGAACCTCTCGCAGGAAACATCATATATTTT. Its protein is CASSEPLAGNIIYF.

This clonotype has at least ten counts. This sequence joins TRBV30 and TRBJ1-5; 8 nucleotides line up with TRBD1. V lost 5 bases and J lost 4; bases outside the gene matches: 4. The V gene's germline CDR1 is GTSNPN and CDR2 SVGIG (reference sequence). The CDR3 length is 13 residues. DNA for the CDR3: TGTGCCTGGGGGGGACAGGCTAATCAGCCCCAGCATTTT. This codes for CAWGGQANQPQHF. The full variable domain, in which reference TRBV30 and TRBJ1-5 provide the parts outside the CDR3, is SQTIHQWPATLVQPVGSPLSLECTVEGTSNPNLYWYRQAAGRGLQLLFYSVGIGQISSEVPQNLSASRPQDRQFILSSKKLLLSDSGFYLCAWGGQANQPQHFGDGTRLSIL.

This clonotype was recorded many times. CDR3 sequence reads: CASSFRGQGLTNEKLFF. Here the CDR3 DNA reads TGTGCCAGCAGTTTTAGGGGACAGGGTTTGACTAATGAAAAACTGTTTTTT. J is TRBJ1-4 and V is TRBV27; 9 positions agree with TRBD1. Looked up from germline, CDR1 is MNHEY and CDR2 is SMNVEV (reference sequence). Losses at the gene ends were 3 bases for V and 2 bases for J; bases not matched to a gene: 7. The CDR3 runs 17 residues.

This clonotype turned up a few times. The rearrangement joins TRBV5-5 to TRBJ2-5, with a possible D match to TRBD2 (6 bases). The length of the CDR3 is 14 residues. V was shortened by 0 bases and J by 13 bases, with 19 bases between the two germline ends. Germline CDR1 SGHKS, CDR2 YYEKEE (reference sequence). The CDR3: CASSLAGIGDSPYF. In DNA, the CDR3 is TGTGCCAGCAGCTTGGCCGGTATCGGGGACTCCCCGTACTTC.

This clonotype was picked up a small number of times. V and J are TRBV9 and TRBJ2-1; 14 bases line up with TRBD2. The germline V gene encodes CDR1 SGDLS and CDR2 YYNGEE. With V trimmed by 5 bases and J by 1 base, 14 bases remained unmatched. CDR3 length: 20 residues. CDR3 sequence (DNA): TGTGCCAGCAGTGCGCCCTCCGGGACTAGCGGGAGTCAATCCTACAATGAGCAGTTCTTC. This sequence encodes CASSAPSGTSGSQSYNEQFF.

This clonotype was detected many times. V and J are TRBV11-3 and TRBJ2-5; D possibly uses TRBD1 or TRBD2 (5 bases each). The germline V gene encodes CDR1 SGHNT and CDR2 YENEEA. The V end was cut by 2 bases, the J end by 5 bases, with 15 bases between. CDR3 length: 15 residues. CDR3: CASSLRDGLGETQYF. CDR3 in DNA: TGTGCCAGCAGCTTACGGGACGGTCTAGGGGAGACCCAGTACTTC.

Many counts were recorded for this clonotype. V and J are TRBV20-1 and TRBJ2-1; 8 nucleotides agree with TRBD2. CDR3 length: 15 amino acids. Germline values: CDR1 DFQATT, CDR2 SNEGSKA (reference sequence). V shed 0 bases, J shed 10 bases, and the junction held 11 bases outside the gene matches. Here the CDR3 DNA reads TGCAGTGCTAGAGATCCCAGCGGGAGTGTATGGGAGCAGTTCTTC. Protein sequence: CSARDPSGSVWEQFF.

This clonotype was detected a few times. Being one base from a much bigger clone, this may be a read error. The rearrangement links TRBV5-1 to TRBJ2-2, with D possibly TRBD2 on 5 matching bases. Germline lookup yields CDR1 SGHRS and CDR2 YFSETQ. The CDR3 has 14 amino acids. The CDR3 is CASSLSGNTGEPFF. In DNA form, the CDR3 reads TGCGCCAGCAGCTTATCCGGAAACACCGGGGAGCCGTTTTTT.

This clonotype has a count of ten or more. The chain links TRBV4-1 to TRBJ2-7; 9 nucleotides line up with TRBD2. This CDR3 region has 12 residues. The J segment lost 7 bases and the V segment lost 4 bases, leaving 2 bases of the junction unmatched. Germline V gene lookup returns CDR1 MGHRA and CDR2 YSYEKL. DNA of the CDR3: TGCGCCAGCAGCCTGCTAGCGGGGGAGCAGTACTTC. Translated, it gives CASSLLAGEQYF.

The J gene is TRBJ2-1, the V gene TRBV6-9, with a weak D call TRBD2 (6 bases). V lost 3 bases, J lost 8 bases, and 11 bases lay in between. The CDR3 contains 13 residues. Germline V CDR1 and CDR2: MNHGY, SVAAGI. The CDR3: CASSYIASDEQFF. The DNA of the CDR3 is TGTGCCAGCAGTTACATAGCTAGCGATGAGCAGTTCTTC.

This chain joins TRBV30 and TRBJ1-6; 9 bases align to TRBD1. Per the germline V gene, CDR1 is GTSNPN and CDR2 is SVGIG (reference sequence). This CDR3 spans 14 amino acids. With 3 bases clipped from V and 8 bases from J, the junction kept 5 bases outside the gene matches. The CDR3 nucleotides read TGTGCCTGGAGAGCCCGGACAGGGGATTCACCCCTCCACTTT. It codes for CAWRARTGDSPLHF.

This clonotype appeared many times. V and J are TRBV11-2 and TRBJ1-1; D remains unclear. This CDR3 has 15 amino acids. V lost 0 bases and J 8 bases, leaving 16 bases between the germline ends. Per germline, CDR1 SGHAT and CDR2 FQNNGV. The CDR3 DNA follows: TGTGCCAGCAGCTTAGATTCTAGGAGGGAGTCCGAAGCTTTCTTT. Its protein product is CASSLDSRRESEAFF.

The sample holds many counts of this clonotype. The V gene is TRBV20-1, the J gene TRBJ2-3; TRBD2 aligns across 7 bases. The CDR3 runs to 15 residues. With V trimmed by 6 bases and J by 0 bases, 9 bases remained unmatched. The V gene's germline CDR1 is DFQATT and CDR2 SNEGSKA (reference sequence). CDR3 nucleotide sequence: TGCAGTGCCACCACTAGCGCTTCTAGCACAGATACGCAGTATTTT. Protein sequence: CSATTSASSTDTQYF.

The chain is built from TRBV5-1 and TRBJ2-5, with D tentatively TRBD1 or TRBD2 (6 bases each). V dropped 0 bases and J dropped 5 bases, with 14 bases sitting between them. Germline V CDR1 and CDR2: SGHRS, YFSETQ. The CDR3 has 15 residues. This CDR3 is CASSLVGGGQETQYF. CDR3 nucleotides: TGCGCCAGCAGCTTGGTGGGGGGAGGACAGGAGACCCAGTACTTC.

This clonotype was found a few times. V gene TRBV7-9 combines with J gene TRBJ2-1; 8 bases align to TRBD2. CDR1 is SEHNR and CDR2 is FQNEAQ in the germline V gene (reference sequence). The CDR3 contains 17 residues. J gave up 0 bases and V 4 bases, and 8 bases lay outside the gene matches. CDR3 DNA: TGTGCCAGCAGCTCAAATCAGCGGGGGAGCTCCTACAATGAGCAGTTCTTC. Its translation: CASSSNQRGSSYNEQFF.

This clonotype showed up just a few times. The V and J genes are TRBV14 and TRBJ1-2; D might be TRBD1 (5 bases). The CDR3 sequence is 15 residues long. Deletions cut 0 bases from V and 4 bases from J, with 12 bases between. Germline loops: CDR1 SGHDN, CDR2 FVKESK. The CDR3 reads CASSQDPQECYGYTF. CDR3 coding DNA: TGTGCCAGCAGCCAAGACCCACAGGAATGCTATGGCTACACCTTC.

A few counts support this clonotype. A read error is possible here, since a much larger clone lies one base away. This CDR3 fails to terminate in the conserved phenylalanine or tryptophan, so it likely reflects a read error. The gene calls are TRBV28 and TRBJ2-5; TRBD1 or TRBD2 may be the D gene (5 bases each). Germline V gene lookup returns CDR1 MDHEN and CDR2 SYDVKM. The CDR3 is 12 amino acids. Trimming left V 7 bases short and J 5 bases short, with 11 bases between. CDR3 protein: CASNIGDETQYL. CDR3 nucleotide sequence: TGTGCCAGCAACATAGGGGACGAGACCCAGTACCTC.

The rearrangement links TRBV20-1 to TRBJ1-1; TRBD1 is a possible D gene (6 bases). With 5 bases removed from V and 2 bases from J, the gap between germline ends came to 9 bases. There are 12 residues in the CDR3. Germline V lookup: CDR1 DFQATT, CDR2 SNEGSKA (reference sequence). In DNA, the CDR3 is TGCAGTGCTTTGGACAGAAACACTGAAGCTTTCTTT. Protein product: CSALDRNTEAFF.

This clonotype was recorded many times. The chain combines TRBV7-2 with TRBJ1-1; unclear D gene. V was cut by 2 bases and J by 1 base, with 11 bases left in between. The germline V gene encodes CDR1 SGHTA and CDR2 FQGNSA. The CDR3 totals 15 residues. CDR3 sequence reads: CASSLTRGENTEAFF. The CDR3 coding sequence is TGTGCCAGCAGCTTAACTCGTGGGGAGAACACTGAAGCTTTCTTT.

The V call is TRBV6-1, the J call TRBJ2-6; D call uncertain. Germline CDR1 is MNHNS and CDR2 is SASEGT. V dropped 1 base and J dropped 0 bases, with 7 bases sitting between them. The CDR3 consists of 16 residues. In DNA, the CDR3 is TGTGCCAGCAGTGAAGATCCCAGCTCTGGGGCCAACGTCCTGACTTTC. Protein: CASSEDPSSGANVLTF.